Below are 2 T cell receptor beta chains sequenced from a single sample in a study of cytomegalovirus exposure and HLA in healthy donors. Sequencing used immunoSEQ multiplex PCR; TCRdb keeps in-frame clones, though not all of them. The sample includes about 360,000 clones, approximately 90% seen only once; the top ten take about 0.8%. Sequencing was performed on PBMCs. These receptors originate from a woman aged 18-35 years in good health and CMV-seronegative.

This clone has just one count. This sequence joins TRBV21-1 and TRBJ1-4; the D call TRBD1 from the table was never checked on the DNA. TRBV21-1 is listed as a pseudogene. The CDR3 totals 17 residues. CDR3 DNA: TGTGCCAGCAGCACAAAAAAGGGGACAGTCAATAATGAAAAACTGTTTTTT. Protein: CASSTKKGTVNNEKLFF.

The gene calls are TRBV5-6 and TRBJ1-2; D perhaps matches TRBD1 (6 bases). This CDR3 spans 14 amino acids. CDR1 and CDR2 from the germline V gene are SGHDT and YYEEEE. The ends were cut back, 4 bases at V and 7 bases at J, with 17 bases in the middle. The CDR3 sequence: CASSPHGGALGYTF. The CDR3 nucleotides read TGTGCCAGCAGCCCGCACGGGGGGGCGCTTGGCTACACCTTC.